This TCR beta chain was sequenced during a study of neoadjuvant nivolumab and ipilimumab in lung cancer. Study-wide results and caveats: TCR richness and clonality were higher in tumors than adjacent uninvolved lung.

The assay was immunoSEQ multiplex PCR, and TCRdb's table has in-frame clones only and misses some. The repertoire consists of around 24,000 clones, with around four fifths occurring once and the leading ten covering 7% to 10%. In germline, CDR1 is SGHVS, CDR2 FQNEAQ. V lost 1 base, J lost 4 bases, and 17 bases lay in between. The CDR3 totals 16 residues. Turning to this clone: Its target is not known.

The material was tumor tissue, obtained after neoadjuvant nivolumab, alone or with ipilimumab, at or shortly before surgery. The chain carries TRBV7-8 and TRBJ2-7; perhaps TRBD2 as D (7 bases). This receptor was taken from an adult with non-small cell lung cancer. The CDR3 loop is CASSLGLSGGGYEQYF. DNA of the CDR3: TGTGCCAGCAGCTTAGGACTTTCGGGGGGCGGGTACGAGCAGTACTTC. Drawing the rest from reference TRBV7-8 and TRBJ2-7, the complete variable domain is GAGVSQSPRYKVAKRGQDVALRCDPISGHVSLFWYQQALGQGPEFLTYFQNEAQLDKSGLPSDRFFAERPEGSVSTLKIQRTQQEDSAVYLCASSLGLSGGGYEQYFGPGTRLTVT.